These 32 T cell receptor beta chains were all obtained from the same sample, sequenced in a study of cytomegalovirus exposure and HLA in healthy donors. Method: immunoSEQ multiplex PCR; TCRdb's copy keeps in-frame clones and lacks some. The table lists about 160,000 clones, about 88% of them singletons. The specimen was PBMCs. The receptors were sampled from a man aged 18 to 35 in good health and CMV-seronegative.

The chain carries TRBV5-1 and TRBJ2-1; 13 bases agree with TRBD2. Germline V gene lookup returns CDR1 SGHRS and CDR2 YFSETQ. The CDR3 length is 15 residues. V lost 4 bases and J lost 5; bases outside the gene matches: 3. The CDR3 sequence: CASSAGTSGNNEQFF. DNA for the CDR3: TGCGCCAGCAGCGCTGGGACTAGCGGGAACAATGAGCAGTTCTTC.

This clone was found once. The CDR3 protein is CASSYLNRQGGNEKLFF. CDR3 bases: TGTGCCAGCAGTTATCTCAACAGACAGGGGGGTAATGAAAAACTGTTTTTT. The chain carries TRBV27 and TRBJ1-4, with TRBD1 matching 9 bases. Losses at the gene ends were 4 bases for V and 4 bases for J; bases not matched to a gene: 10. From germline, CDR1 is MNHEY and CDR2 SMNVEV (reference sequence). The CDR3 extends over 17 amino acids.

The genes are TRBV6-1 and TRBJ2-3; no firm D call. Germline V gives CDR1 MNHNS, CDR2 SASEGT. The CDR3 length is 17 residues. Between the trimmed V and J ends, which lost 2 bases and 0 bases, there was a span of 15 bases. CDR3 sequence: CASSEMGSSFSTDTQYF. CDR3 coding DNA: TGTGCCAGCAGTGAAATGGGCTCCTCTTTTAGCACAGATACGCAGTATTTT.

The V gene is TRBV7-9, the J gene TRBJ2-7; TRBD1 aligns across 9 bases. V shed 5 bases and J 3 bases; nucleotides not matched to a gene: 11. Germline CDR1 SEHNR, CDR2 FQNEAQ (reference sequence). The CDR3 is made up of 16 amino acids. CDR3 loop: CASSLEYGTGNYEQYV. The CDR3 DNA is TGTGCCAGCAGCCTCGAATACGGGACAGGGAACTACGAGCAGTACGTC.

This chain connects TRBV5-1 to TRBJ2-2; the D is unclear. This CDR3 comprises 15 residues. Germline V gene lookup returns CDR1 SGHRS and CDR2 YFSETQ. V dropped 1 base and J dropped 0 bases, with 7 bases sitting between them. In DNA form, the CDR3 reads TGCGCCAGCAGCTTGAGCCTAACGAACACCGGGGAGCTGTTTTTT. Protein: CASSLSLTNTGELFF.

This clone was recorded only once. The chain combines TRBV6-6 with TRBJ2-7, with 9 positions matching TRBD2. Germline V lookup: CDR1 MNHNY, CDR2 SVGAGI (reference sequence). The CDR3 has 15 residues. Trimming removed 7 bases from V and 6 bases from J; junction bases left unmatched: 13. The CDR3 nucleotides read TGTGCCAGCACCTACGGGCTAGCGGGACATATCGAGCAGTACTTC. This sequence encodes CASTYGLAGHIEQYF.

The rearrangement uses TRBV5-4 and TRBJ2-2, with TRBD1 identical over 8 bases. The junction had 6 bases not matched to a gene; V was cut back by 3 bases and J by 5 bases. Germline V CDR1 and CDR2: SGHNT, YYREEE (reference sequence). This CDR3 is built from 15 residues. The CDR3 spells CASSSRTGRTGELFF. CDR3 coding DNA: TGTGCCAGCAGCTCCCGGACAGGGAGGACCGGGGAGCTGTTTTTT.

The chain combines TRBV14 with TRBJ1-1; TRBD1 matches 7 bases. Germline CDR1 reads SGHDN; CDR2 reads FVKESK. CDR3 length: 13 residues. The J segment lost 7 bases and the V segment lost 4 bases, leaving 6 bases of the junction unmatched. This CDR3 reads CASSRDSFSEAFF. The CDR3 nucleotides are TGTGCCAGCAGCCGGGACAGTTTCAGTGAAGCTTTCTTT.

The rearrangement links TRBV29-1 to TRBJ2-1; D is ambiguous. Germline loops: CDR1 SQVTM, CDR2 ANQGSEA. Trimming shortened V by 6 bases and J by 3 bases, and 6 bases separated the two germline ends. The CDR3 contains 11 residues. This CDR3 is CSVNSYNEQFF. CDR3 nucleotides: TGCAGCGTGAACAGCTACAATGAGCAGTTCTTC.

This chain uses TRBV11-2 with TRBJ2-7; possibly TRBD2 for D (7 bases). Germline lookup yields CDR1 SGHAT and CDR2 FQNNGV. The CDR3 runs 15 residues. Between the trimmed V and J ends, which lost 8 bases and 5 bases, there was a span of 22 bases. CDR3 DNA: TGTGCCAGCGGCGGGGGCGACTCTTATCGGCACGAGCAGTACTTC. Its translation: CASGGGDSYRHEQYF.

CDR3 coding DNA: TGTGCCAGCTCACCACCAGGGGCCGCCGGGGAGCTGTTTTTT. Residues: CASSPPGAAGELFF. V gene TRBV18 combines with J gene TRBJ2-2, with a weak D call TRBD1 (5 bases). V lost 0 bases to trimming and J lost 6 bases, with 8 bases between them. Germline V lookup: CDR1 KGHSH, CDR2 LQKENI. This CDR3 region has 14 residues.

CDR3: CATQRWTDTQYF. CDR3 coding DNA: TGTGCCACCCAGCGGTGGACAGATACGCAGTATTTT. This chain connects TRBV7-9 to TRBJ2-3, with a possible D match to TRBD2 (5 bases). Germline lookup yields CDR1 SEHNR and CDR2 FQNEAQ (reference sequence). Trimming shortened V by 10 bases and J by 3 bases, and 11 bases separated the two germline ends. The CDR3 is 12 amino acids.

CDR3 nucleotide sequence: TGTGCCAGCAGTCCAAACTATGGCTACACCTTC. It is translated as CASSPNYGYTF. The rearrangement links TRBV2 to TRBJ1-2; D is unclear. This CDR3 comprises 11 residues. From germline, CDR1 is SNHLY and CDR2 FYNNEI. V was shortened by 5 bases and J by 2 bases, with 3 bases between the two germline ends.

The chain links TRBV9 to TRBJ2-2, with a weak D call TRBD2 (6 bases). CDR3 size: 17 residues. Trimming removed 4 bases from V and 1 base from J, with 17 bases in between. The V gene's germline CDR1 is SGDLS and CDR2 YYNGEE. CDR3 residues: CASSPRRPGENTGELFF. The CDR3 DNA reads TGTGCCAGCAGCCCCAGGCGTCCGGGGGAGAACACCGGGGAGCTGTTTTTT.

This clone was picked up one time. The V call is TRBV14, the J call TRBJ2-3; maybe TRBD2 (7 bases). Trimming pared 0 bases from V and 0 bases from J, leaving 13 bases between. Per the germline V gene, CDR1 is SGHDN and CDR2 is FVKESK. This CDR3 is 17 amino acids long. The CDR3: CASSQDWGGGSTDTQYF. The CDR3 nucleotides read TGTGCCAGCAGCCAAGATTGGGGCGGGGGCAGCACAGATACGCAGTATTTT.

The rearrangement joins TRBV6-5 to TRBJ1-1, with 8 bases identical to TRBD1. This CDR3 has 14 amino acids. The J segment lost 0 bases and the V segment lost 5 bases, leaving 2 bases of the junction unmatched. The germline CDR1 and CDR2 sequences are MNHEY and SVGAGI. CDR3: CASSGQGLNTEAFF. The CDR3 coding sequence is TGTGCCAGCAGTGGACAGGGTTTGAACACTGAAGCTTTCTTT.

J is TRBJ2-3 and V is TRBV5-6; a weak D match, TRBD1 (5 bases). Germline loops: CDR1 SGHDT, CDR2 YYEEEE. The CDR3 is 14 residues long. Trimming removed 0 bases from V and 2 bases from J, with 7 bases in between. Here the CDR3 DNA reads TGTGCCAGCAGCTTGGGACAGCCCACAGATACGCAGTATTTT. Its protein is CASSLGQPTDTQYF.

The rearrangement links TRBV6-1 to TRBJ1-5, with D possibly matching TRBD1 (6 bases). Trimming shortened V by 4 bases and J by 2 bases, and 18 bases separated the two germline ends. Germline V gene sequence: CDR1 MNHNS, CDR2 SASEGT. The CDR3 is made up of 17 amino acids. The CDR3 nucleotides are TGTGCCAGCAGTGCCCTGAGGGGGACGAGGGGCAATCAGCCCCAGCATTTT. As protein: CASSALRGTRGNQPQHF.

The rearrangement uses TRBV27 and TRBJ2-4; 7 nucleotides match TRBD1. J gave up 5 bases and V 6 bases, and 4 bases lay outside the gene matches. This CDR3 contains 13 residues. CDR1 and CDR2 (germline): MNHEY, SMNVEV (reference sequence). CDR3 amino acids: CASRPGTENIQYF. In DNA form, the CDR3 reads TGTGCCAGCAGGCCCGGGACAGAAAACATTCAGTACTTC.

V usage is TRBV5-8 and J usage is TRBJ2-3, with a possible D match to TRBD1 (5 bases). This CDR3 has 13 residues. The ends were cut back, 6 bases at V and 6 bases at J, with 14 bases in the middle. CDR1 is SGHTS, CDR2 YDEGEE, per germline. This chain's CDR3 is CASIPGSLDTQYF. The CDR3, as DNA: TGTGCCAGCATTCCAGGGTCTCTGGATACGCAGTATTTT.

This clone has only one observation. The gene calls are TRBV5-1 and TRBJ1-1, with 9 bases fitting TRBD1. The CDR3 runs 14 residues. The J segment lost 1 base and the V segment lost 7 bases, leaving 5 bases of the junction unmatched. Per the germline V gene, CDR1 is SGHRS and CDR2 is YFSETQ. In DNA, the CDR3 is TGCGCCAGCGAAACAGGGGGCCCGAACACTGAAGCTTTCTTT. This gives the protein CASETGGPNTEAFF.

The chain recombines TRBV27 with TRBJ1-2; the D gene is possibly TRBD1 (6 bases). The CDR3 loop spans 14 amino acids. V was cut by 3 bases and J by 4 bases, with 12 bases left in between. The V gene's germline CDR1 is MNHEY and CDR2 SMNVEV (reference sequence). The CDR3: CASSFRGTGYGYTF. CDR3 nucleotide sequence: TGTGCCAGCAGTTTCAGGGGCACTGGCTATGGCTACACCTTC.

The V and J genes are TRBV6-5 and TRBJ1-1; TRBD1 matches 7 bases. CDR1 is MNHEY, CDR2 SVGAGI, per germline. With 0 bases clipped from V and 3 bases from J, the junction kept 7 bases outside the gene matches. The CDR3 is made up of 16 amino acids. CDR3 coding DNA: TGTGCCAGCAGTTACTCGACAGGCCAGGGGGACACTGAAGCTTTCTTT. Encoded protein: CASSYSTGQGDTEAFF.

The J gene is TRBJ1-2, the V gene TRBV14, with 7 bases fitting TRBD1. Germline lookup yields CDR1 SGHDN and CDR2 FVKESK. V gave up 4 bases and J gave up 5 bases; unmatched junction bases: 7. The CDR3 is 14 amino acids. CDR3: CASSPIPTGYGYTF. In DNA form, the CDR3 reads TGTGCCAGCAGCCCGATACCGACAGGGTATGGCTACACCTTC.

The chain uses TRBV19 and TRBJ1-5, with 9 bases that match TRBD1. Germline V CDR1 and CDR2: LNHDA, SQIVND (reference sequence). V trimming: 6 bases; J trimming: 7 bases; junction bases outside the gene matches: 4. The CDR3 runs 13 residues. The CDR3 nucleotides are TGTGCCAGTAGACCGGACAGGGGCCAGCCCCAGCATTTT. Protein: CASRPDRGQPQHF.

The rearrangement links TRBV2 to TRBJ2-1, with 7 nucleotides matching TRBD1. V trimming: 1 base; J trimming: 8 bases; junction bases outside the gene matches: 8. This CDR3 spans 15 amino acids. Germline-derived CDR1 and CDR2 are SNHLY and FYNNEI. In DNA form, the CDR3 reads TGTGCCAGCAGTGAAGAAGTAGGGGGCGGGTATGAGCAGTTCTTC. Translated, it gives CASSEEVGGGYEQFF.

This clone showed up just a few times. The chain joins TRBV28 to TRBJ2-7; 12 nucleotides agree with TRBD2. Germline V lookup: CDR1 MDHEN, CDR2 SYDVKM. This CDR3 contains 15 residues. V was clipped by 10 bases and J by 4 bases; unmatched bases: 11. The CDR3 is CATSPWTSGIYEQYF. DNA of the CDR3: TGTGCCACCTCGCCGTGGACTAGCGGGATATACGAGCAGTACTTC.

J is TRBJ1-2 and V is TRBV6-5; TRBD1 is a possible D gene (6 bases). The CDR3 covers 16 residues. The germline V and J ends were trimmed by 0 bases and 2 bases, with 13 bases remaining between them. The germline CDR1 and CDR2 sequences are MNHEY and SVGAGI. The CDR3 sequence is CASSYSMGAQNYGYTF. The CDR3 coding sequence is TGTGCCAGCAGTTACTCAATGGGGGCGCAGAACTATGGCTACACCTTC.

The CDR3 is CASSPSTDTQYF. The CDR3 bases are TGTGCCAGCTCTCCTAGCACAGATACGCAGTATTTT. The chain combines TRBV2 with TRBJ2-3; D not resolved. This CDR3 region has 12 residues. V gave up 8 bases and J gave up 0 bases, with 6 bases separating them. Germline loops: CDR1 SNHLY, CDR2 FYNNEI.

The J gene is TRBJ2-3, the V gene TRBV29-1; unclear D gene. The germline gives CDR1 SQVTM, CDR2 ANQGSEA. Trimming stripped 7 bases from V and 1 base from J, with 3 bases between. The length of the CDR3 is 10 residues. The CDR3: CSAGTDTQYF. CDR3 in DNA: TGCAGCGCCGGCACAGATACGCAGTATTTT.

This clone is a singleton in its sample. The CDR3 sequence: CASIGGPYEQYF. The CDR3 nucleotides read TGTGCCAGCATTGGGGGCCCCTACGAGCAGTACTTC. This chain links TRBV6-6 with TRBJ2-7, with a possible D match to TRBD1 (6 bases). Trimming left V 7 bases short and J 2 bases short, with 9 bases between. The CDR3 totals 12 residues. Germline V gene sequence: CDR1 MNHNY, CDR2 SVGAGI (reference sequence).

This chain links TRBV11-2 with TRBJ2-6, with D unresolved. Per germline, CDR1 SGHAT and CDR2 FQNNGV. The length of the CDR3 is 15 residues. Trimming took off 8 bases at V and 0 bases at J, with 11 bases between the two ends. The CDR3 bases are TGTGCCAGCCTCGTGTGGAGCTCTGGGGCCAACGTCCTGACTTTC. It codes for CASLVWSSGANVLTF.